The 21 T cell receptor beta chains below all came from one sample that was sequenced in a study of OX40 agonist ivuxolimab in advanced cancers. Profiled with immunoSEQ multiplex PCR; TCRdb holds only in-frame clones, not every one. The sample has roughly 86,000 clones, 90% to 95% seen once. The material sequenced was CD4+ or CD8+ T cells sorted from blood, taken in a trial of the OX40 agonist ivuxolimab. All receptors come from an adult with an advanced solid tumor such as melanoma, head and neck, liver or kidney cancer.

The chain combines TRBV5-1 with TRBJ2-5, with TRBD2 matching over 8 bases. Unmatched junction bases numbered 4, after V lost 4 bases and J lost 2 bases. This CDR3 region has 14 residues. The germline CDR1 and CDR2 sequences are SGHRS and YFSETQ. The CDR3: CASSPGGAQETQYF. CDR3 DNA sequence: TGCGCCAGCAGCCCGGGGGGGGCGCAAGAGACCCAGTACTTC.

The CDR3 region has the DNA TGTGCCAGCAGTTTGGGAGCGCGCTACGAGCAGTACTTC. Translation gives CASSLGARYEQYF. The V call is TRBV27, the J call TRBJ2-7; D may be TRBD2 (5 bases). V was cut by 3 bases and J by 3 bases, with 9 bases left in between. The germline CDR1 and CDR2 sequences are MNHEY and SMNVEV (reference sequence). The length of the CDR3 is 13 residues.

V is TRBV5-1 and J is TRBJ2-2; TRBD1 matches 7 bases. This CDR3 spans 15 amino acids. The trim removed 3 bases at V and 0 bases at J, leaving 2 bases unmatched. Looked up from germline, CDR1 is SGHRS and CDR2 is YFSETQ. CDR3 residues: CASSWGTANTGELFF. The CDR3 nucleotides are TGCGCCAGCAGCTGGGGGACAGCGAACACCGGGGAGCTGTTTTTT.

This clone was recorded only once. The chain employs TRBV11-2 and TRBJ2-1; D uncertain. CDR1 is SGHAT, CDR2 FQNNGV, per germline. V was shortened by 1 base and J by 0 bases, with 7 bases between the two germline ends. This CDR3 is 15 amino acids long. As DNA, the CDR3 is TGTGCCAGCAGCTTAGGCGAAAGCTCCTACAATGAGCAGTTCTTC. Protein product: CASSLGESSYNEQFF.

The chain links TRBV7-9 to TRBJ2-5; D uncertain. CDR1 is SEHNR and CDR2 is FQNEAQ in the germline V gene (reference sequence). This CDR3 is built from 15 residues. V lost 5 bases and J 2 bases, leaving 15 bases between the germline ends. CDR3 nucleotides: TGTGCCAGCAGCCGGCAAAGGACGAGACAAGAGACCCAGTACTTC. Its protein product is CASSRQRTRQETQYF. Complete variable domain (other parts from reference TRBV7-9 and TRBJ2-5): DTGVSQNPRHKITKRGQNVTFRCDPISEHNRLYWYRQTLGQGPEFLTYFQNEAQLEKSRLLSDRFSAERPKGSFSTLEIQRTEQGDSAMYLCASSRQRTRQETQYFGPGTRLLVL.

The chain combines TRBV28 with TRBJ1-5; tentatively, D is TRBD1 (5 bases). CDR3 size: 15 residues. V lost 2 bases, J lost 2 bases, and 10 bases lay in between. Germline V gives CDR1 MDHEN, CDR2 SYDVKM. CDR3 in amino acids: CASSLGQGRNQPQHF. CDR3 nucleotides: TGTGCCAGCAGTTTAGGTCAGGGACGCAATCAGCCCCAGCATTTT.

The chain is built from TRBV6-6 and TRBJ2-2; 7 positions agree with TRBD1. Germline assignment: CDR1 MNHNY and CDR2 SVGAGI (reference sequence). The CDR3 consists of 13 residues. Losses at the gene ends were 6 bases for V and 6 bases for J; bases not matched to a gene: 4. The CDR3 DNA reads as TGTGCCAGCAGAGCCACAGGGGCCGGGGAGCTGTTTTTT. Translating it yields CASRATGAGELFF.

The V gene is TRBV18, the J gene TRBJ2-5; D is unclear. Germline CDR1 KGHSH, CDR2 LQKENI. This CDR3 comprises 13 residues. Deletions cut 0 bases from V and 2 bases from J, with 4 bases between. The CDR3 protein is CASSPPSQETQYF. The CDR3 DNA sequence: TGTGCCAGCTCACCACCGAGTCAAGAGACCCAGTACTTC.

The rearrangement links TRBV6-6 to TRBJ1-2; the D is unclear. The V gene's germline CDR1 is MNHNY and CDR2 SVGAGI (reference sequence). Trimming pared 2 bases from V and 4 bases from J, leaving 5 bases between. The CDR3 covers 12 residues. The CDR3 coding sequence is TGTGCCAGCAGTTACCCCGGCTATGGCTACACCTTC. Translation gives CASSYPGYGYTF.

The chain carries TRBV7-2 and TRBJ1-1; tentative D call: TRBD1 (5 bases). The CDR3 loop spans 15 amino acids. CDR1 and CDR2 from the germline V gene are SGHTA and FQGNSA. V lost 1 base to trimming and J lost 3 bases, with 12 bases between them. The CDR3: CASSLGTGGDTEAFF. CDR3 in DNA: TGTGCCAGCAGCTTAGGTACGGGAGGGGACACTGAAGCTTTCTTT.

The chain employs TRBV9 and TRBJ2-3, with D hard to call. Germline V lookup: CDR1 SGDLS, CDR2 YYNGEE. The CDR3 sequence is 15 residues long. V shed 2 bases and J shed 4 bases, with 14 bases lying between them. Written as DNA, the CDR3 is TGTGCCAGCAGCGTCTTTGGTGACTTGGCAGATACGCAGTATTTT. It yields the protein CASSVFGDLADTQYF.

This chain connects TRBV7-2 to TRBJ2-5; no clear D. Germline assignment: CDR1 SGHTA and CDR2 FQGNSA. The CDR3 covers 12 residues. The V end lost 5 bases, the J end lost 4 bases, and 8 bases lay between the germline ends. CDR3 in amino acids: CASSRLRETQYF. For the CDR3, the DNA is TGTGCCAGCAGCCGACTCCGAGAGACCCAGTACTTC.

V and J are TRBV6-1 and TRBJ1-1; D is unresolved. The V and J ends lost 7 bases and 1 base respectively, with 10 bases between them. CDR1 is MNHNS, CDR2 SASEGT, per germline. The CDR3 extends over 13 amino acids. The CDR3 DNA reads as TGTGCCAGCACATCGACCGGGAACACTGAAGCTTTCTTT. Translation gives CASTSTGNTEAFF.

V is TRBV23-1 and J is TRBJ2-5; a weak D match, TRBD2 (5 bases). TRBV23-1 is an ORF; its function is uncertain. This CDR3 contains 15 residues. V lost 6 bases and J lost 5, with 19 bases in between. CDR3 in amino acids: CASRPTGLKRETQYF. CDR3 nucleotides: TGCGCCAGCAGGCCAACCGGACTGAAGCGGGAGACCCAGTACTTC.

This chain connects TRBV19 to TRBJ2-1; 7 bases map to TRBD1. The CDR3 sequence is 14 residues long. Per germline, CDR1 LNHDA and CDR2 SQIVND (reference sequence). V was pared by 5 bases and J by 5 bases, with 6 bases of the junction left unmatched. Here the CDR3 DNA reads TGTGCCAGTAGTCATCGGGACAGAGACAATGAGCAGTTCTTC. Protein: CASSHRDRDNEQFF.

This clone was seen a few times. The chain combines TRBV5-8 with TRBJ2-7; the D is unclear. CDR1 SGHTS and CDR2 YDEGEE come from the germline V gene. With 0 bases removed from V and 0 bases from J, the gap between germline ends came to 7 bases. CDR3 length: 14 residues. CDR3 nucleotides: TGTGCCAGCAGCTTGGGTTGGAGCTCCTACGAGCAGTACTTC. This codes for CASSLGWSSYEQYF.

This rearrangement joins TRBV27 to TRBJ1-6, with 7 bases matching TRBD1. Germline V gene sequence: CDR1 MNHEY, CDR2 SMNVEV (reference sequence). Losses at the gene ends were 3 bases for V and 4 bases for J; bases not matched to a gene: 9. The CDR3 is made up of 17 amino acids. The CDR3 DNA reads TGTGCCAGCAGTTTTGACCCCGGGACAGCGTATAATTCACCCCTCCACTTT. The encoded protein is CASSFDPGTAYNSPLHF.

The chain carries TRBV7-9 and TRBJ1-1; 7 bases align to TRBD1. This CDR3 is 15 amino acids long. V lost 5 bases to trimming and J lost 1 base; unmatched junction nucleotides: 7. Germline V gene data show CDR1 as SEHNR and CDR2 as FQNEAQ (reference sequence). CDR3 protein: CASSPPAGGNTEAFF. Written as DNA, the CDR3 is TGTGCCAGCAGCCCCCCCGCAGGGGGGAACACTGAAGCTTTCTTT.

The chain carries TRBV4-2 and TRBJ2-7; D gene ambiguous. Deletions cut 0 bases from V and 3 bases from J, with 6 bases between. Germline values: CDR1 LGHNA, CDR2 YNFKEQ. The CDR3 contains 13 residues. Written as DNA, the CDR3 is TGTGCCAGCAGCCAAGATCCCCGCTACGAGCAGTACTTC. Translating gives CASSQDPRYEQYF.

V gene TRBV9 combines with J gene TRBJ2-5, with TRBD2 matching 11 bases. The CDR3 contains 17 residues. Trimming cost V 0 bases and J 5 bases; bases outside gene matches: 9. CDR1 SGDLS and CDR2 YYNGEE come from the germline V gene. The CDR3 is CASSVGVTSGRGETQYF. The CDR3 bases are TGTGCCAGCAGCGTAGGAGTAACTAGCGGGAGAGGTGAGACCCAGTACTTC.

V gene TRBV4-3 combines with J gene TRBJ2-4; D remains ambiguous. V was shortened by 3 bases and J by 3 bases, with 12 bases between the two germline ends. Germline CDR1 reads LGHNA; CDR2 reads YSLEER. The CDR3 length is 15 residues. This CDR3 reads CASSQEPGFKNIQYF. The CDR3 bases are TGCGCCAGCAGCCAGGAACCGGGTTTCAAAAACATTCAGTACTTC.